The sequence of this T cell receptor (beta chain) was determined in a study of OX40 agonist ivuxolimab in advanced cancers. The wider study: Ivuxolimab is an agonistic anti-OX40 (CD134) antibody, and patients were treated with it. Under the entry rules, prior anti-PD-1, anti-PD-L1 or anti-CTLA-4 therapy was allowed, and roughly 43% had some.

The V end lost 1 base, the J end lost 7 bases, and 14 bases lay between the germline ends. Germline lookup yields CDR1 MNHEY and CDR2 SMNVEV (reference sequence). The CDR3 sequence is 15 residues long. The protocol was immunoSEQ multiplex PCR, while the TCRdb copy is restricted to in-frame clones and leaves out a portion. Counted here are tens of thousands of clones, around 81% occurring once; the ten biggest clones make up around 6.8%. This chain uses TRBV27 with TRBJ2-1; D may correspond to TRBD1 or TRBD2 (6 bases each). The sample in question was CD4+ or CD8+ T cells sorted from blood, obtained in a trial of the OX40 agonist ivuxolimab. The origin of this receptor is an adult with an advanced solid tumor such as melanoma, head and neck, liver or kidney cancer. Written as DNA, the CDR3 is TGTGCCAGCAGTTTATGGGGGCAAGGGGGGAATGAGCAGTTCTTC. It encodes CASSLWGQGGNEQFF.